The next 17 T cell receptor beta chains were all read from a single sample in a study of graft-versus-host responses after intestinal transplantation. Sequenced by immunoSEQ multiplex PCR; TCRdb stores in-frame clones only, minus some. Of around 100,000 clones listed, 85% to 95% were seen once; the top ten hold less than 1.5%. These TCRs are of unknown antigen specificity. The sequenced sample was unstimulated CD8+ T cells sorted from spleen or lymph node cells, obtained before transplant. Source of these receptors: a human donor who was the organ donor for an intestinal transplant.

The rearrangement links TRBV5-1 to TRBJ2-7; TRBD1 agrees at 10 bases. The V segment lost 5 bases and the J segment 5 bases; nucleotides outside the gene matches: 13. CDR1 and CDR2 (germline): SGHRS, YFSETQ. This CDR3 contains 16 residues. The CDR3 DNA is TGCGCCAGCAGTTACGGTACCGGGACAGGGGTTGACGAGCAGTACTTC. This encodes CASSYGTGTGVDEQYF.

The rearrangement uses TRBV15 and TRBJ2-7; D uncertain. The CDR3 has 11 residues. V dropped 1 base and J dropped 4 bases, with 2 bases sitting between them. The V gene's germline CDR1 is LNHNV and CDR2 YYDKDF (reference sequence). CDR3: CATSRGYEQYF. The CDR3 bases are TGTGCCACCAGCAGAGGGTACGAGCAGTACTTC.

The chain joins TRBV11-1 to TRBJ2-6, with D hard to call. V shed 0 bases and J shed 0 bases, with 6 bases lying between them. Per the germline V gene, CDR1 is SGHAT and CDR2 is FQDESV (reference sequence). This CDR3 has 16 amino acids. In DNA, the CDR3 is TGTGCCAGCAGCTTAGCGGGCGACTCTGGGGCCAACGTCCTGACTTTC. It codes for CASSLAGDSGANVLTF.

The rearrangement uses TRBV11-3 and TRBJ2-3; D is ambiguous. Germline V gene lookup returns CDR1 SGHNT and CDR2 YENEEA. The germline V and J ends were trimmed by 8 bases and 2 bases, with 11 bases remaining between them. The CDR3 spans 13 residues. The CDR3 DNA reads as TGTGCCAGCTGGGAAGGCCCCACAGATACGCAGTATTTT. Encoded protein: CASWEGPTDTQYF. The full variable domain, completed using reference TRBV11-3 and TRBJ2-3, is EAGVVQSPRYKIIEKKQPVAFWCNPISGHNTLYWYLQNLGQGPELLIRYENEEAVDDSQLPKDRFSAERLKGVDSTLKIQPAELGDSAVYLCASWEGPTDTQYFGPGTRLTVL.

The genes are TRBV10-3 and TRBJ2-3, with D maybe TRBD1 (7 bases). This CDR3 has 15 amino acids. Between the trimmed V and J ends, which lost 3 bases and 0 bases, there was a span of 10 bases. Germline CDR1 is ENHRY and CDR2 is SYGVKD. This CDR3 reads CAISDRGVSTDTQYF. CDR3 sequence (DNA): TGTGCCATCAGTGACAGGGGGGTGAGCACAGATACGCAGTATTTT.

This clone was seen once. The chain uses TRBV7-3 and TRBJ2-7; 8 bases map to TRBD1. Germline V CDR1 and CDR2: SGHTA, FQGTGA. This CDR3 contains 16 residues. Germline trimming cut 3 bases from V and 2 bases from J; bases unmatched to any gene: 9. CDR3 nucleotide sequence: TGTGCCAGCAGCTTTGACGGAAGGACAGGGACCTACGAGCAGTACTTC. Translating gives CASSFDGRTGTYEQYF.

This rearrangement joins TRBV4-2 to TRBJ2-5; D gene uncertain. CDR1 LGHNA and CDR2 YNFKEQ come from the germline V gene. The length of the CDR3 is 12 residues. Trimming removed 4 bases from V and 4 bases from J, with 7 bases in between. This CDR3 reads CASSLDAETQYF. The DNA for the CDR3 is TGTGCCAGCAGCCTGGACGCAGAGACCCAGTACTTC.

The V gene is TRBV6-5, the J gene TRBJ2-2; maybe TRBD2 (5 bases). This CDR3 is built from 13 residues. Germline V gene data show CDR1 as MNHEY and CDR2 as SVGAGI. With 3 bases removed from V and 7 bases from J, the gap between germline ends came to 9 bases. The CDR3 here is CASSYFRDGELFF. CDR3 coding DNA: TGTGCCAGCAGTTATTTCCGGGACGGGGAGCTGTTTTTT.

V gene TRBV5-6 combines with J gene TRBJ1-5; tentative D call: TRBD1 (6 bases). V shed 4 bases and J shed 7 bases, with 12 bases lying between them. The CDR3 has 13 amino acids. From germline, CDR1 is SGHDT and CDR2 YYEEEE. CDR3 in DNA: TGTGCCAGCAGCCCCTATGGGGGCCAGCCCCAGCATTTT. Its protein is CASSPYGGQPQHF.

V and J are TRBV9 and TRBJ1-3, with 7 bases that match TRBD1. CDR3 length equals 15 residues. The J segment lost 2 bases and the V segment lost 2 bases, leaving 4 bases of the junction unmatched. Germline V gene data show CDR1 as SGDLS and CDR2 as YYNGEE. The CDR3 here is CASSVEGAAGNTIYF. In DNA form, the CDR3 reads TGTGCCAGCAGCGTTGAGGGGGCGGCTGGAAACACCATATATTTT.

The rearrangement links TRBV12-5 to TRBJ1-2; the D gene is possibly TRBD1 (5 bases). The V gene's germline CDR1 is LGHNT and CDR2 FRNRAP. The CDR3 is 16 amino acids. V was clipped by 6 bases and J by 4 bases, with 21 bases between them. In nucleotides, the CDR3 is TGTGCTAGTGGCCCCTCCGGGACGCAAGGGGCCTATGGCTACACCTTC. Translation gives CASGPSGTQGAYGYTF.

This clone has a single count. A read error may account for a junction end that differs from germline. V and J are TRBV7-7 and TRBJ2-1, with D possibly TRBD2 on 6 matching bases. The CDR3 is 19 amino acids. CDR1 is SSHAT and CDR2 is FNYEAQ in the germline V gene (reference sequence). The CDR3 loop reads CASSLVSWRGTSSYNEQFF. In nucleotides, the CDR3 is TGTGCTAGCAGCTTAGTGAGCTGGCGGGGAACTAGCTCCTACAATGAGCAGTTCTTC.

The V and J genes are TRBV6-6 and TRBJ2-5, with D tentatively TRBD2 (5 bases). The V end lost 0 bases, the J end lost 5 bases, and 16 bases lay between the germline ends. Germline V lookup: CDR1 MNHNY, CDR2 SVGAGI (reference sequence). The CDR3 sequence is 16 residues long. The CDR3 DNA follows: TGTGCCAGCAGTTACTCGCCAGTGGGAGATGAGGAGACCCAGTACTTC. Residues: CASSYSPVGDEETQYF.

V is TRBV29-1 and J is TRBJ1-2; D not certain. The germline gives CDR1 SQVTM, CDR2 ANQGSEA. The V end was cut by 1 base, the J end by 4 bases, with 19 bases between. The CDR3 totals 16 residues. CDR3 sequence (DNA): TGCAGCGTTGAAGGGCCAGGTCGACGGTGGGGCTATGGCTACACCTTC. Residues: CSVEGPGRRWGYGYTF.

The genes are TRBV7-9 and TRBJ2-5; 10 nucleotides agree with TRBD1. This CDR3 contains 15 residues. Germline assignment: CDR1 SEHNR and CDR2 FQNEAQ (reference sequence). Trimming cost V 5 bases and J 2 bases; bases outside gene matches: 5. CDR3 in amino acids: CASSHPGQGQETQYF. The CDR3 DNA reads as TGTGCCAGCAGCCACCCGGGACAGGGGCAAGAGACCCAGTACTTC.

The chain is built from TRBV18 and TRBJ1-1; possible D gene TRBD1, 5 bases. This CDR3 has 13 residues. Between the trimmed V and J ends, which lost 4 bases and 1 base, there was a span of 7 bases. Germline CDR1 is KGHSH and CDR2 is LQKENI. CDR3 sequence: CASSLGRNTEAFF. The CDR3 nucleotides read TGTGCCAGCTCACTGGGACGGAACACTGAAGCTTTCTTT.

The chain employs TRBV11-2 and TRBJ2-7, with D perhaps matching TRBD1 (5 bases). Germline V CDR1 and CDR2: SGHAT, FQNNGV. This CDR3 contains 12 residues. Trimming left V 5 bases short and J 6 bases short, with 11 bases between. CDR3 amino acids: CASSSDSLEQYF. Written as DNA, the CDR3 is TGTGCCAGCAGCAGTGACAGCCTCGAGCAGTACTTC.